Each of the 13 T cell receptor beta chains below was sequenced from the same sample in a study of cytomegalovirus exposure and HLA in healthy donors. 60 Vbeta and 13 Jbeta primers were used in PCR. Method: immunoSEQ multiplex PCR; TCRdb's copy keeps in-frame clones and lacks some. The sample consists of under 200,000 clones, around 86% of them appearing once. Sequenced sample: PBMCs. These receptors all stem from a human donor in good health.

The gene calls are TRBV27 and TRBJ2-7; 9 bases are shared with TRBD2. V was pared by 5 bases and J by 2 bases, with 4 bases of the junction left unmatched. The CDR3 covers 14 residues. Germline V gene data show CDR1 as MNHEY and CDR2 as SMNVEV (reference sequence). CDR3 loop: CASSVQRGAYEQYF. The CDR3, as DNA: TGTGCCAGCAGTGTCCAGCGGGGGGCCTACGAGCAGTACTTC.

For the CDR3, the DNA is TGTGCCAGCAGCGCGGGGACAGGGGCGTTTGGGGAAAAACTGTTTTTT. The encoded protein is CASSAGTGAFGEKLFF. The rearrangement uses TRBV7-8 and TRBJ1-4, with TRBD1 matching over 10 bases. CDR1 is SGHVS and CDR2 is FQNEAQ in the germline V gene. This CDR3 spans 16 amino acids. J lost 8 bases, V lost 5 bases, and 11 bases had no gene match.

The rearrangement joins TRBV2 to TRBJ1-1; 7 positions agree with TRBD1. This CDR3 contains 16 residues. Losses at the gene ends were 4 bases for V and 3 bases for J; bases not matched to a gene: 11. Per the germline V gene, CDR1 is SNHLY and CDR2 is FYNNEI. CDR3 sequence: CASSAAGTVRDTEAFF. For the CDR3, the DNA is TGTGCCAGCAGTGCCGCCGGGACAGTTCGCGACACTGAAGCTTTCTTT.

The chain carries TRBV10-3 and TRBJ2-7; 7 bases agree with TRBD2. The germline V gene encodes CDR1 ENHRY and CDR2 SYGVKD. The CDR3 has 17 residues. The J segment lost 3 bases and the V segment lost 0 bases, leaving 11 bases of the junction unmatched. DNA of the CDR3: TGTGCCATCAGTGAGTCCAATGGGGCTAGCGGCAACTACGAGCAGTACTTC. This gives the protein CAISESNGASGNYEQYF.

This clone has a handful of counts. This chain connects TRBV11-2 to TRBJ2-2; the D gene is possibly TRBD1 (6 bases). This CDR3 contains 15 residues. Trimming cost V 5 bases and J 5 bases, with 15 bases left between them. Germline CDR1 SGHAT, CDR2 FQNNGV. In DNA, the CDR3 is TGTGCCAGCAGCCTACAGGGTTTTGGTACCGGGGAGCTGTTTTTT. This codes for CASSLQGFGTGELFF.

This clone was seen only once. The chain couples TRBV7-8 to TRBJ1-6; D uncertain. The germline V gene encodes CDR1 SGHVS and CDR2 FQNEAQ. The V end lost 6 bases, the J end lost 6 bases, and 6 bases lay between the germline ends. The CDR3 length is 12 residues. The CDR3: CASSFINSPLHF. The CDR3 nucleotides are TGTGCCAGCAGTTTTATTAATTCACCCCTCCACTTT.

The chain couples TRBV29-1 to TRBJ2-3, with TRBD2 identical over 12 bases. CDR3 length: 16 residues. Germline-derived CDR1 and CDR2 are SQVTM and ANQGSEA. After removal of 6 bases from V and 4 bases from J, the junction contained 11 bases not matched to a gene. The DNA for the CDR3 is TGCAGCGTCGGATTAATGCTAGCGGGGGGGCCAGATACGCAGTATTTT. This gives the protein CSVGLMLAGGPDTQYF.

The chain couples TRBV12-5 to TRBJ2-1, with D perhaps matching TRBD2 (7 bases). Germline loops: CDR1 LGHNT, CDR2 FRNRAP. There are 14 residues in the CDR3. Trimming pared 4 bases from V and 4 bases from J, leaving 11 bases between. DNA of the CDR3: TGTGCTAGTGGTTCGGGGGGCTCTTACAATGAGCAGTTCTTC. Encoded protein: CASGSGGSYNEQFF. Full variable domain (rest looked up from reference TRBV12-5 and TRBJ2-1): DARVTQTPRHKVTEMGQEVTMRCQPILGHNTVFWYRQTMMQGLELLAYFRNRAPLDDSGMPKDRFSAEMPDATLATLKIQPSEPRDSAVYFCASGSGGSYNEQFFGPGTRLTVL.

This sequence joins TRBV18 and TRBJ1-1; no definite D call. Germline CDR1 is KGHSH and CDR2 is LQKENI. This CDR3 contains 13 residues. V lost 6 bases to trimming and J lost 0 bases, with 8 bases between them. The CDR3 reads CASSRELNTEAFF. In DNA form, the CDR3 reads TGTGCCAGCTCCCGGGAGTTGAACACTGAAGCTTTCTTT.

The chain has TRBV15 and TRBJ1-2; D gene unclear. V was cut by 0 bases and J by 2 bases, with 10 bases left in between. This CDR3 is 15 amino acids long. The germline V gene encodes CDR1 LNHNV and CDR2 YYDKDF (reference sequence). CDR3 sequence: CATSRDRAGNYGYTF. The CDR3 DNA reads as TGTGCCACCAGCAGAGATAGGGCGGGCAACTATGGCTACACCTTC.

The CDR3 sequence is CASSLVAGHTEAFF. In nucleotides, the CDR3 is TGTGCCAGCAGCTTAGTAGCAGGGCACACTGAAGCTTTCTTT. This chain connects TRBV7-6 to TRBJ1-1, with D possibly being TRBD1 (5 bases). The germline CDR1 and CDR2 sequences are SGHVS and FNYEAQ. V dropped 1 base and J dropped 3 bases, with 9 bases sitting between them. The CDR3 has 14 amino acids.

This clone was observed a few times. This sequence joins TRBV5-3 and TRBJ2-7; D is possibly TRBD1 (5 bases). TRBV5-3 is an ORF, with its function uncertain. The length of the CDR3 is 13 residues. Trimming stripped 4 bases from V and 7 bases from J, with 15 bases between. The CDR3 sequence: CARSRTRMGEQYF. The CDR3 nucleotides read TGTGCCAGAAGCAGGACAAGAATGGGGGAGCAGTACTTC.

This chain uses TRBV7-9 with TRBJ2-7; 8 bases align to TRBD1. V dropped 5 bases and J dropped 3; count of bases not matched to a gene: 6. Germline V gene data show CDR1 as SEHNR and CDR2 as FQNEAQ (reference sequence). The CDR3 sequence is 14 residues long. CDR3 sequence: CASSNPDRGYEQYF. The CDR3 DNA is TGTGCCAGCAGCAACCCCGACAGGGGCTACGAGCAGTACTTC.